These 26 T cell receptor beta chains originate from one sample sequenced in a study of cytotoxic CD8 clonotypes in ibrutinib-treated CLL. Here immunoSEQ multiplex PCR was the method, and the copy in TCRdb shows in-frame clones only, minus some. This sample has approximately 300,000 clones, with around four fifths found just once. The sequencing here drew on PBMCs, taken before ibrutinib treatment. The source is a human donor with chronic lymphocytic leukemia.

CDR3: CASGLGTEAFF. The CDR3 DNA reads as TGTGCCAGCGGGCTTGGCACTGAAGCTTTCTTT. The gene calls are TRBV7-9 and TRBJ1-1; the D is unclear. CDR3 length: 11 residues. V dropped 8 bases and J dropped 4 bases, with 8 bases sitting between them. CDR1 and CDR2 from the germline V gene are SEHNR and FQNEAQ (reference sequence).

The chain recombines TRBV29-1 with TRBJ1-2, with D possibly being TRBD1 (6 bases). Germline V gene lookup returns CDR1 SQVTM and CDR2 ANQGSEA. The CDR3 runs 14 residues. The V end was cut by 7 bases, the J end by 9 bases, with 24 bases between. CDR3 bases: TGCAGCGCTATCCGGACAGAGATGATTGGGAGCTACACCTTC. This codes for CSAIRTEMIGSYTF.

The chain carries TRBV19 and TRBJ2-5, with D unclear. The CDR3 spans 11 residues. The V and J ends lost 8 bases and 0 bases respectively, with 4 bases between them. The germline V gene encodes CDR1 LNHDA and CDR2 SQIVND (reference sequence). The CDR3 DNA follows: TGTGCCAGTCAATACCAAGAGACCCAGTACTTC. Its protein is CASQYQETQYF. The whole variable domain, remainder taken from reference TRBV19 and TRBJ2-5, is DGGITQSPKYLFRKEGQNVTLSCEQNLNHDAMYWYRQDPGQGLRLIYYSQIVNDFQKGDIAEGYSVSREKKESFPLTVTSAQKNPTAFYLCASQYQETQYFGPGTRLLVL.

CDR3 DNA: TGTGCCAGCAGTGAAGCCGACGAGCAGTACTTC. It is translated as CASSEADEQYF. The V call is TRBV6-5, the J call TRBJ2-7; D not certain. The CDR3 totals 11 residues. Trimming took 5 bases from V and 5 from J, leaving 7 bases between them. Looked up from germline, CDR1 is MNHEY and CDR2 is SVGAGI.

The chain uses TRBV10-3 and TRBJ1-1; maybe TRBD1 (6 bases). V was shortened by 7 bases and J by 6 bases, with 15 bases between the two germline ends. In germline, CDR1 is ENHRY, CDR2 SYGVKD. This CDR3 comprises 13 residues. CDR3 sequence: CAIMNQGNAEAFF. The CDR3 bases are TGTGCCATCATGAACCAGGGGAATGCTGAAGCTTTCTTT.

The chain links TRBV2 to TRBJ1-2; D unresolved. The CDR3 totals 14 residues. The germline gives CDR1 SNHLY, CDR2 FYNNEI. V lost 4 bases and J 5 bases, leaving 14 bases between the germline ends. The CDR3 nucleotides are TGTGCCAGCAGTGTAACGCCCGGCGAATATGGCTACACCTTC. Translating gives CASSVTPGEYGYTF.

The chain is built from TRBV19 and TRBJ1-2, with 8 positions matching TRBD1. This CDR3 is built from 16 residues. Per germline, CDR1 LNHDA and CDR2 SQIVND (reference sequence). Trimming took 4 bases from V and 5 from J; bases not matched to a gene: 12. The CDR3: CASSKPSTGAAYGYTF. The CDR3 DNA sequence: TGTGCCAGTAGTAAACCTTCGACAGGGGCGGCGTATGGCTACACCTTC.

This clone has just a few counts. The CDR3 is CSASRGEAFF. The CDR3 DNA reads as TGCAGTGCTAGTCGAGGAGAGGCTTTCTTT. The V call is TRBV20-1, the J call TRBJ1-1, with unresolved D. The CDR3 covers 10 residues. V was cut by 3 bases and J by 11 bases, with 10 bases left in between. Germline assignment: CDR1 DFQATT and CDR2 SNEGSKA (reference sequence).

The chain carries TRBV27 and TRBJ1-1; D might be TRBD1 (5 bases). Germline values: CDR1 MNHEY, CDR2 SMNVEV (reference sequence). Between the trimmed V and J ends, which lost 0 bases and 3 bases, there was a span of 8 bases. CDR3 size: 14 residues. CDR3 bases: TGTGCCAGCAGTTTATCCGTCAGGGACACTGAAGCTTTCTTT. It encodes CASSLSVRDTEAFF.

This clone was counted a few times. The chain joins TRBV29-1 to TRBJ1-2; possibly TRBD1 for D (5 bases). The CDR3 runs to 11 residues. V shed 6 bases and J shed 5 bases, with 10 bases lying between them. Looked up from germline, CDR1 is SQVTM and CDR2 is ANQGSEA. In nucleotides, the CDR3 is TGCAGCGTCTCAGCAGGGTATGGCTACACCTTC. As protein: CSVSAGYGYTF. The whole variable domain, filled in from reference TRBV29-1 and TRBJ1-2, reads SAVISQKPSRDICQRGTSLTIQCQVDSQVTMMFWYRQQPGQSLTLIATANQGSEATYESGFVIDKFPISRPNLTFSTLTVSNMSPEDSSIYLCSVSAGYGYTFGSGTRLTVV.

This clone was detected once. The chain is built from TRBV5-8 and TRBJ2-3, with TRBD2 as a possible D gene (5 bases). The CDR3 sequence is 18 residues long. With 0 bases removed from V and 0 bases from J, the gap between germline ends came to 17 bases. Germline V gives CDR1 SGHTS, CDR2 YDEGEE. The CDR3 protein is CASSLAGSGMPSTDTQYF. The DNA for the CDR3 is TGTGCCAGCAGCTTGGCCGGCAGCGGTATGCCTAGCACAGATACGCAGTATTTT.

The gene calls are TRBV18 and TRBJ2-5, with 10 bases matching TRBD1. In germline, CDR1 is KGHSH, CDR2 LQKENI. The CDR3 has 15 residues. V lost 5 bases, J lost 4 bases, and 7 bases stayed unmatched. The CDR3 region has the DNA TGTGCCAGCTCATGGACAGGGGGGTCAATAGAGACCCAGTACTTC. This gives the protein CASSWTGGSIETQYF. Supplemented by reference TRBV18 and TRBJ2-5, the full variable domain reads NAGVMQNPRHLVRRRGQEARLRCSPMKGHSHVYWYRQLPEEGLKFMVYLQKENIIDESGMPKERFSAEFPKEGPSILRIQQVVRGDSAAYFCASSWTGGSIETQYFGPGTRLLVL.

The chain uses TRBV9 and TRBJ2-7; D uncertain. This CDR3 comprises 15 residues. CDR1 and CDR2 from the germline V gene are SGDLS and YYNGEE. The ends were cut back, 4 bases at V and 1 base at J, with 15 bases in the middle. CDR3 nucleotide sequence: TGTGCCAGCAGCTCGACTCCCTCGCTTTCCTACGAGCAGTACTTC. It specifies CASSSTPSLSYEQYF.

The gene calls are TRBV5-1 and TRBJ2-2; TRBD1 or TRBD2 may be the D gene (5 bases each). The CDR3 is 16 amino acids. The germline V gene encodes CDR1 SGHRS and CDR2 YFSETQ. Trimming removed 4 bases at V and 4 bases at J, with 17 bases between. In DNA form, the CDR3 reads TGCGCCAGCAGCCGGGACCCAGTCCACGGCACCGGGGAGCTGTTTTTT. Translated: CASSRDPVHGTGELFF.

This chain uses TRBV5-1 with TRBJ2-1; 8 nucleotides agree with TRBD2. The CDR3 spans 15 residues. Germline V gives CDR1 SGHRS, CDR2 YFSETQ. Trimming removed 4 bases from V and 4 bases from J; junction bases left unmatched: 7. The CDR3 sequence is CASSPRQREYNEQFF. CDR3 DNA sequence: TGCGCCAGCAGCCCCCGGCAGCGGGAGTACAATGAGCAGTTCTTC. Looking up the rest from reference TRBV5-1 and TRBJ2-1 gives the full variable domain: KAGVTQTPRYLIKTRGQQVTLSCSPISGHRSVSWYQQTPGQGLQFLFEYFSETQRNKGNFPGRFSGRQFSNSRSEMNVSTLELGDSALYLCASSPRQREYNEQFFGPGTRLTVL.

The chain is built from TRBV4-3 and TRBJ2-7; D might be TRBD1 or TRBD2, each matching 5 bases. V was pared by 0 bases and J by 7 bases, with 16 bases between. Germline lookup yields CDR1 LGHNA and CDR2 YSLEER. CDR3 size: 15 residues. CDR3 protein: CASSQDFGTLLEQYF. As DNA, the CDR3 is TGCGCCAGCAGCCAAGATTTCGGGACCCTCTTGGAGCAGTACTTC.

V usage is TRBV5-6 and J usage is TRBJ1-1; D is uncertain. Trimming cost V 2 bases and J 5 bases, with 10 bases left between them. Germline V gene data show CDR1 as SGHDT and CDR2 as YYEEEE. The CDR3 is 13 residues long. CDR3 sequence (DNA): TGTGCCAGCAGCTTTGGTGTGTGGACTGAAGCTTTCTTT. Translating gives CASSFGVWTEAFF.

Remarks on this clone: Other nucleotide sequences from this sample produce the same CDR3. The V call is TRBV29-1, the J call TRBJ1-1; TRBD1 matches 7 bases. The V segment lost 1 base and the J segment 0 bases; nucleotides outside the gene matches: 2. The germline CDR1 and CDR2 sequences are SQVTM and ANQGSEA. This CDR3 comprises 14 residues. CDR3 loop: CSVEGTGMNTEAFF. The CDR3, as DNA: TGCAGCGTTGAAGGGACAGGCATGAACACTGAAGCTTTCTTT.

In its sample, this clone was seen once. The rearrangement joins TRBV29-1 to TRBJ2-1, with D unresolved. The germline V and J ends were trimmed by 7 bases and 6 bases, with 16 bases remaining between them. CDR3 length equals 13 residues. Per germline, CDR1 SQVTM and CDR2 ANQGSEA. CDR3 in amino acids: CSAEGQRINEQFF. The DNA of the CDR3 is TGCAGCGCAGAAGGGCAGAGGATCAATGAGCAGTTCTTC.

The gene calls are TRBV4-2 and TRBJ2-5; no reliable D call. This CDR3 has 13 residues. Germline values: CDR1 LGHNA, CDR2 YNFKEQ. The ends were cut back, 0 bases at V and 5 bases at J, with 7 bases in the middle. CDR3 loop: CASSQELRETQYF. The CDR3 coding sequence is TGTGCCAGCAGCCAAGAACTTCGGGAGACCCAGTACTTC.

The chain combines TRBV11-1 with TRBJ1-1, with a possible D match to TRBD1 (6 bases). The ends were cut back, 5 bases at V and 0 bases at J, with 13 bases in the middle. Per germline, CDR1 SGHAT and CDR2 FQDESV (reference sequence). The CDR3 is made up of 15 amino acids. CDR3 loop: CASSHTGTMNTEAFF. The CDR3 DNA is TGTGCCAGCAGCCATACAGGGACGATGAACACTGAAGCTTTCTTT.

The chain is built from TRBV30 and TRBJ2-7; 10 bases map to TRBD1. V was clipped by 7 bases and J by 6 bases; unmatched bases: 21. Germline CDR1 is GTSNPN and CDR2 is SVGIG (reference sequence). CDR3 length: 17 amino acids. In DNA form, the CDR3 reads TGTGCCTCGTCGCCGATACCAAAGGACAGGGGGTATCTCGAGCAGTACTTC. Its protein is CASSPIPKDRGYLEQYF.

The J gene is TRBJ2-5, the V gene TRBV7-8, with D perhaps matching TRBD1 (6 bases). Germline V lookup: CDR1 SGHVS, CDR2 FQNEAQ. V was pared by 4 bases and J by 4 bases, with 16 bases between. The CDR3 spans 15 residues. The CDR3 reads CASSSRTRGGETQYF. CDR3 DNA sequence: TGTGCCAGCAGCTCACGGACCAGGGGTGGAGAGACCCAGTACTTC.

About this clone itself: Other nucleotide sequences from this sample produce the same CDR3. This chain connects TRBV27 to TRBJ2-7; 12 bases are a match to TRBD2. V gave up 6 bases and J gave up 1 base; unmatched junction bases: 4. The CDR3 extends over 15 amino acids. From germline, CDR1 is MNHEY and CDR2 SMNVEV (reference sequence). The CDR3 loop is CASSLGTSGSYEQYF. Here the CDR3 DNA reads TGTGCCAGCAGCCTCGGGACTAGCGGGTCCTACGAGCAGTACTTC.

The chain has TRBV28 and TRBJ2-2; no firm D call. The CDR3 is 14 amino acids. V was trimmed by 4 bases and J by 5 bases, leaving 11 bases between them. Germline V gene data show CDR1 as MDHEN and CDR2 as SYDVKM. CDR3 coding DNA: TGTGCCAGCAGTTCCCAGCTAGGGACCGGGGAGCTGTTTTTT. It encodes CASSSQLGTGELFF.

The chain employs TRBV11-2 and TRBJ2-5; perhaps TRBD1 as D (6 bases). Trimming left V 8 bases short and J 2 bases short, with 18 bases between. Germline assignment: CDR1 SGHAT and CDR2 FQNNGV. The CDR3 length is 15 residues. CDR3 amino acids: CASGRVGTIQETQYF. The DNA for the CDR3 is TGTGCCAGCGGTCGGGTGGGGACAATACAAGAGACCCAGTACTTC.